The 7 T cell receptor beta chains presented below share a single source sample, sequenced in a study of shared clonotypes between healthy human individuals (TCRdb year 2020). Receptors were amplified or captured by the immunoSEQ multiplex PCR assay. TCRdb limited this immuneACCESS table to in-frame rearrangements with V and J called. A share of clones is missing; checked studies link under half to unresolved V genes, and the rest is unexplained. Within this sample are roughly 2.5 million clones, with around nine tenths of them counted one time only. The ten largest clonotypes hold 0.13% to 0.15% of the sample. The source material was naive CD4+ T cells sorted from blood. Reading the label with the study, this specimen's cell subset or site is: CD45RA+ positively selected. Receptor source: a man younger than 30 in good health.

The chain joins TRBV9 to TRBJ2-3, with D hard to call. V lost 9 bases to trimming and J lost 7 bases, with 18 bases between them. Looked up from germline, CDR1 is SGDLS and CDR2 is YYNGEE. The CDR3 sequence is 13 residues long. This CDR3 reads CATPVLAGNTQYF. The CDR3 DNA is TGTGCCACCCCCGTTCTTGCTGGGAATACGCAGTATTTT.

This chain connects TRBV10-3 to TRBJ1-1; 7 nucleotides match TRBD1. The CDR3 is made up of 15 amino acids. J gave up 3 bases and V 6 bases, and 10 bases lay outside the gene matches. CDR1 and CDR2 (germline): ENHRY, SYGVKD. CDR3 region: CAIRGLGQGDTEAFF. CDR3 coding DNA: TGTGCCATCAGGGGCCTTGGGCAGGGGGACACTGAAGCTTTCTTT.

V and J are TRBV6-1 and TRBJ1-5, with D tentatively TRBD1 (5 bases). V lost 4 bases and J lost 2, with 12 bases in between. Germline CDR1 reads MNHNS; CDR2 reads SASEGT. The CDR3 length is 15 residues. CDR3 in amino acids: CASSATGPGNQPQHF. DNA for the CDR3: TGTGCCAGCAGTGCGACGGGGCCGGGCAATCAGCCCCAGCATTTT.

The rearrangement links TRBV11-2 to TRBJ1-1; a possible D gene is TRBD1 (5 bases). The germline V gene has CDR1 SGHAT and CDR2 FQNNGV. This CDR3 region has 13 residues. The V and J ends lost 4 bases and 5 bases respectively, with 11 bases between them. The CDR3: CASSYTGGTEAFF. DNA of the CDR3: TGTGCCAGCAGCTACACCGGGGGGACTGAAGCTTTCTTT.

This chain uses TRBV5-1 with TRBJ2-2; no clear D. The CDR3 length is 17 residues. Germline CDR1 and CDR2: SGHRS and YFSETQ. Trimming removed 0 bases at V and 1 base at J, with 13 bases between. The CDR3 loop is CASSLDPGRRNTGELFF. As DNA, the CDR3 is TGCGCCAGCAGCTTGGACCCCGGCAGGAGGAACACCGGGGAGCTGTTTTTT. The full variable domain, in which reference TRBV5-1 and TRBJ2-2 provide the parts outside the CDR3, is KAGVTQTPRYLIKTRGQQVTLSCSPISGHRSVSWYQQTPGQGLQFLFEYFSETQRNKGNFPGRFSGRQFSNSRSEMNVSTLELGDSALYLCASSLDPGRRNTGELFFGEGSRLTVL.

The chain is built from TRBV4-3 and TRBJ1-2, with 9 bases that match TRBD1. This CDR3 has 14 residues. CDR1 LGHNA and CDR2 YSLEER come from the germline V gene. V was clipped by 4 bases and J by 3 bases; unmatched bases: 3. The CDR3 DNA sequence: TGCGCCAGCAGCCCCCGGACAGGGGACTATGGCTACACCTTC. Its protein product is CASSPRTGDYGYTF.

J is TRBJ2-1 and V is TRBV6-5, with D uncertain. The CDR3 runs 12 residues. V was pared by 2 bases and J by 7 bases, with 6 bases between. Germline V CDR1 and CDR2: MNHEY, SVGAGI. CDR3 residues: CASSYDGNEQFF. The CDR3 DNA reads TGTGCCAGCAGTTACGATGGAAATGAGCAGTTCTTC.